This T cell receptor (beta chain) was sequenced for a study of T-cell memory formation after mild COVID-19. Whole-study context: TCR clusters were mostly donor specific.

In this sample, this clonotype turned up a few times. V shed 0 bases and J shed 4 bases, with 8 bases lying between them. This CDR3 contains 14 residues. Germline V CDR1 and CDR2: LNHNV, YYDKDF (reference sequence). TCRdb independently ran MiXCR on the 5' RACE reads; one entry per CDR3 protein. The table records about 110,000 distinct CDR3 sequences, roughly 14% of them present only once. Material: PBMCs or a T cell subset sorted from them (not recorded which). The TCR comes from a man aged 18 to 29 who had mild COVID-19 (a few samples of this study predate the infection). Cell type and time point are not known. V is TRBV15 and J is TRBJ2-3; D possibly corresponds to TRBD1 (6 bases). Written as DNA, the CDR3 is TGTGCCACCAGCAGAGATGAGGGGGCAGATACGCAGTATTTT. It yields the protein CATSRDEGADTQYF.